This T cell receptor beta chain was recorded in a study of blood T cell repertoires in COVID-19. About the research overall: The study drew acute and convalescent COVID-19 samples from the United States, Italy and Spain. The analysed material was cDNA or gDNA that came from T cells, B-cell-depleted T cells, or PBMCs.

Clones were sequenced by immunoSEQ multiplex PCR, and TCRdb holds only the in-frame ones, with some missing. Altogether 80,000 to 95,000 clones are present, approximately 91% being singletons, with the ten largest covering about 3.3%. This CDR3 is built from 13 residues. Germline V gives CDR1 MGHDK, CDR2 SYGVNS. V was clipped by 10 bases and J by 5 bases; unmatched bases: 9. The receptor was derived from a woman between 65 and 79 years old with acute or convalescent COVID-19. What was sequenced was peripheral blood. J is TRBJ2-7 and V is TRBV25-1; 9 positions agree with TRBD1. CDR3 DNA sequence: TGTGCCACTACCGGGACAGGGAGCCACGAGCAGTACTTC. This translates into CATTGTGSHEQYF.